The present T cell receptor beta chain was sequenced within a study of CD8 T cells in Susac syndrome. Notes on the study in general: The peak of CD8+ clonal expansion in Susac was seen in TEMRA cells and active patients.

The RNA, 0.5 to 1 ug, was put through reverse transcription using random hexamers. TCRdb re-analysed the immunoSEQ multiplex PCR reads in MiXCR, keeping a single row per CDR3 protein. The sample has tens of thousands of distinct CDR3 sequences; around 93% are singletons. This CDR3 has 12 amino acids. Per germline, CDR1 MNHEY and CDR2 SVGEGT. V lost 6 bases, J lost 4 bases, and 9 bases lay in between. TEMRA cells were FACS-enriched, while CD8+ and CD4+ T cells were negatively isolated. On this clonotype: The target antigen is unknown.

This receptor was identified in a human donor with Susac syndrome. This chain uses TRBV6-2 or TRBV6-3 with TRBJ1-1; D is uncertain. Source material: CD8+ T cells from PBMCs. The CDR3 bases are TGTGCCAGCAGCTACGCCATCACTGAAGCTTTCTTT. Amino acids: CASSYAITEAFF.